The T cell receptor (beta chain) described here comes from a study of beta chain features in type 1 diabetes. This clone showed up just a few times. Its specificity is unknown. CDR3 size: 13 residues. V was cut by 0 bases and J by 5 bases, with 8 bases left in between. The germline V gene has CDR1 SGHRS and CDR2 YFSETQ. The sequenced template was cDNA made from the entire isolated RNA. Assay: immunoSEQ multiplex PCR; the TCRdb copy retains only in-frame clones and omits some. Of approximately 250,000 clones in the sample, 9.6% were seen once. The study, taken as a whole, reports: No resolution was reached here on whether HLA type influences TCRB rearrangement. Across patients, naive, central memory and Treg TCRB repertoires exhibited apparently greater similarity than was observed across healthy donors. Insertion counts at VDJ junctions were lower in type 1 diabetes patients, who also showed more deletions there.

The source of this sequence is a woman aged 18-29 years in good health. The rearrangement uses TRBV5-1 and TRBJ1-2, with D possibly matching TRBD1 (5 bases). Sequenced: naive CD4+ T cells from blood. The CDR3: CASSLETAYGYTF. The CDR3 bases are TGCGCCAGCAGCTTGGAGACAGCTTATGGCTACACCTTC. The entire variable domain, with the rest obtained from reference TRBV5-1 and TRBJ1-2, is as follows: KAGVTQTPRYLIKTRGQQVTLSCSPISGHRSVSWYQQTPGQGLQFLFEYFSETQRNKGNFPGRFSGRQFSNSRSEMNVSTLELGDSALYLCASSLETAYGYTFGSGTRLTVV.